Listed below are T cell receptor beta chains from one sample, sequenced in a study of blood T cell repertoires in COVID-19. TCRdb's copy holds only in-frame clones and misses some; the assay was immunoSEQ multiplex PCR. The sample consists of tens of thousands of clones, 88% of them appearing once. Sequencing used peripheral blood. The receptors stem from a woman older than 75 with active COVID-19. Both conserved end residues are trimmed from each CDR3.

CDR3aa: AIRDPRGQGAYRVYGYT
v_gene: TRBV10-3
j_gene: TRBJ1-2

CDR3aa: ASSRTAYEQY
v_gene: TRBV7-9
j_gene: TRBJ2-7

CDR3aa: ASSFLGQGKEKLF
v_gene: TRBV5-6
j_gene: TRBJ1-4

CDR3aa: ASSPGLAALGGETQY
v_gene: TRBV4-3
j_gene: TRBJ2-5

CDR3aa: ASSPGGLGNIQY
v_gene: TRBV7-2
j_gene: TRBJ2-4

CDR3aa: ASSTRTSGSKYNEQF
v_gene: TRBV21-1
j_gene: TRBJ2-1

CDR3aa: ATSDLAGGGQETQY
v_gene: TRBV24-1
j_gene: TRBJ2-5

CDR3aa: ASVQGRNTGELF
v_gene: TRBV7-3
j_gene: TRBJ2-2

CDR3aa: AISDSTRVGEKLF
v_gene: TRBV10-3
j_gene: TRBJ1-4

CDR3aa: ASSGTGGAGHT
v_gene: TRBV3-1/TRBV3-2
j_gene: TRBJ1-2

CDR3aa: ASSPRGLAGPYEQY
v_gene: TRBV9
j_gene: TRBJ2-7

CDR3aa: ASSLGGEQF
v_gene: TRBV7-3
j_gene: TRBJ2-1

CDR3aa: ASSLKERIAGTYNEQF
v_gene: TRBV7-9
j_gene: TRBJ2-1

CDR3aa: ASSRQEGGEQF
v_gene: TRBV11-3
j_gene: TRBJ2-1

CDR3aa: ASSQGQGREQF
v_gene: TRBV7-2
j_gene: TRBJ2-1

CDR3aa: ASSLWADAPGNTIY
v_gene: TRBV28
j_gene: TRBJ1-3

CDR3aa: ASSRDSYQETQY
v_gene: TRBV9
j_gene: TRBJ2-5

CDR3aa: ASSHRQAYSYEQY
v_gene: TRBV28
j_gene: TRBJ2-7

CDR3aa: ASLGLAGGNEQF
v_gene: TRBV5-1
j_gene: TRBJ2-1

CDR3aa: ASRTGQLGTEAF
v_gene: TRBV28
j_gene: TRBJ1-1

CDR3aa: ASSVAGAANEQF
v_gene: TRBV2
j_gene: TRBJ2-1

CDR3aa: ASSRAGGSSYEQY
v_gene: TRBV6-2/TRBV6-3
j_gene: TRBJ2-7

CDR3aa: ASSPGGTLTEAF
v_gene: TRBV28
j_gene: TRBJ1-1

CDR3aa: ASSRGLASVETQY
v_gene: TRBV7-7
j_gene: TRBJ2-5

CDR3aa: ASSPAVASGRFPSYEQY
v_gene: TRBV6-2/TRBV6-3
j_gene: TRBJ2-7

CDR3aa: ASGGQGGGNQPQH
v_gene: TRBV6-5
j_gene: TRBJ1-5

CDR3aa: ASSLRAGVRSSGNTIY
v_gene: TRBV7-8
j_gene: TRBJ1-3

CDR3aa: ASSQGLAYEQY
v_gene: TRBV4-3
j_gene: TRBJ2-7

CDR3aa: ASSVASVDEQF
v_gene: TRBV9
j_gene: TRBJ2-1

CDR3aa: ASSLGVTGNTEAF
v_gene: TRBV5-1
j_gene: TRBJ1-1

CDR3aa: ASNAGNSNQPQH
v_gene: TRBV10-3
j_gene: TRBJ1-5

CDR3aa: AISEDRSNQPQH
v_gene: TRBV10-3
j_gene: TRBJ1-5

CDR3aa: ASSQDWASGRVDTQY
v_gene: TRBV4-3
j_gene: TRBJ2-3

CDR3aa: ASSPTLAGGPPEQF
v_gene: TRBV4-1
j_gene: TRBJ2-1

CDR3aa: ASRRVSGRITGELF
v_gene: TRBV4-2
j_gene: TRBJ2-2

CDR3aa: ASSRSGSSGELF
v_gene: TRBV6-2/TRBV6-3
j_gene: TRBJ2-2

CDR3aa: ASGQESTHRQY
v_gene: TRBV2
j_gene: TRBJ2-7

CDR3aa: ASSLNQGVETQY
v_gene: TRBV7-2
j_gene: TRBJ2-5

CDR3aa: ASSLGTGNEQF
v_gene: TRBV11-3
j_gene: TRBJ2-1

CDR3aa: AATSGRGGGSYNEQF
v_gene: TRBV5-4
j_gene: TRBJ2-1

CDR3aa: SAHRVQETQY
v_gene: TRBV29-1
j_gene: TRBJ2-5

CDR3aa: ASSPTAGPGNTIY
v_gene: TRBV18
j_gene: TRBJ1-3

CDR3aa: AIRDYRAYTDTQY
v_gene: TRBV10-3
j_gene: TRBJ2-3

CDR3aa: ASSPRVPGHRGANVLT
v_gene: TRBV7-2
j_gene: TRBJ2-6

CDR3aa: ASSLRLARNEQY
v_gene: TRBV4-2
j_gene: TRBJ2-7

CDR3aa: ASSTPGLARELF
v_gene: TRBV19
j_gene: TRBJ2-2

CDR3aa: ASRTPGLAGGRGTGELF
v_gene: TRBV19
j_gene: TRBJ2-2

CDR3aa: ASSPLLSGFHETQY
v_gene: TRBV7-8
j_gene: TRBJ2-5